This entry concerns a single TCR beta chain. PCR was performed using 60 Vbeta and 13 Jbeta primers. Repertoires were generated with immunoSEQ multiplex PCR, while TCRdb's copy carries only in-frame clones and drops some. The sample lists 120,000 or so clones, 80% occurring once. This entry comes from a study of cytomegalovirus exposure and HLA in healthy donors. The germline V gene has CDR1 WNHNN and CDR2 SYGVQD (reference sequence). V dropped 3 bases and J dropped 2 bases, with 12 bases sitting between them. The CDR3 is 15 amino acids. The chain carries TRBV10-1 and TRBJ2-3; D may be TRBD2 (5 bases). Sequencing was carried out using PBMCs. The receptor was isolated from a man aged 25 to 45 in good health and CMV-seronegative. As DNA, the CDR3 is TGCGCCAGCAGTGACCGAGCGGACCCCACAGATACGCAGTATTTT. Protein product: CASSDRADPTDTQYF.